This record concerns one T cell receptor beta chain sequence. The antigen remains undetermined. 60 Vbeta and 13 Jbeta primers were used in PCR. Repertoires were generated with immunoSEQ multiplex PCR, while TCRdb's copy carries only in-frame clones and drops some. In all, the sample yields around 100,000 clones. This CDR3 comprises 13 residues. Per the germline V gene, CDR1 is SGHDN and CDR2 is FVKESK. V was cut by 1 base and J by 4 bases, with 7 bases left in between. This entry belongs to a study of cytomegalovirus exposure and HLA in healthy donors. General study results and limits: A list of 150 to 200 TCR beta chains associated with cytomegalovirus was given. In an earlier analysis, most TCR beta V segments were productive about 87% or about 30% of the time.

Sequencing was done on a sample of PBMCs. The clonotype was recovered from a man aged 25-45 years in good health and CMV-seronegative. V usage is TRBV14 and J usage is TRBJ1-2, with D possibly being TRBD1 (6 bases). CDR3 in amino acids: CASSQAQGYGYTF. The CDR3 DNA follows: TGTGCCAGCAGCCAAGCACAGGGCTATGGCTACACCTTC.